This section outlines one T cell receptor (beta chain) sequence together with its context. Its antigen is not identified. CDR1 MNHEY and CDR2 SVGAGI come from the germline V gene. Trimming shortened V by 0 bases and J by 4 bases, and 10 bases separated the two germline ends. There are 14 residues in the CDR3. This sample stems from a study of shared clonotypes between healthy human individuals. Study-level results: The represented genetic and exposure-history diversity was limited by the small number of donors. Memory subsets generally showed smaller estimated richness than naive subsets did.

Every immunoSEQ plate was one replicate of a subset's evenly spread DNA. Sequenced by immunoSEQ multiplex PCR; TCRdb stores in-frame clones only, minus some. The top ten clones hold over 1.3% of a sample with about 980,000 clones, approximately 80% of them seen once. The TCR sequence derives from a man aged 18 to 35 in good health. The rearrangement joins TRBV6-5 to TRBJ2-7; D gene unclear. The specimen was memory CD4+ T cells sorted from blood. Subset meaning: CD45RA-negative fraction. This CDR3 reads CASSYSTQLYEQYF. As DNA, the CDR3 is TGTGCCAGCAGTTACTCAACGCAGTTATACGAGCAGTACTTC.